This T cell receptor beta chain appears in the sequencing data of a study of blood T cell repertoires in COVID-19. On the study more broadly: Sources were T cells, B-cell-depleted T cells, or PBMCs; the material itself was cDNA or gDNA.

In the original workflow: Amplification from reference gene primers served as the basis for estimated nucleated cell counts. TCRdb keeps only in-frame clones here, not all; method: immunoSEQ multiplex PCR. The D gene and trimming were derived from the DNA, and the V and J assignments and clone size from that table. Among about 32,000 clones, about 85% were seen once, and the ten largest hold over 35%. Germline CDR1 reads KGHDR; CDR2 reads SFDVKD. This CDR3 has 17 residues. With 4 bases clipped from V and 4 bases from J, the junction kept 10 bases outside the gene matches. J is TRBJ2-2 and V is TRBV24-1, with 8 bases identical to TRBD2. Sequencing was performed on peripheral blood. This clonotype was sampled from a man in his 60s with active or convalescent COVID-19. The CDR3, as DNA: TGTGCCACCAGTGACCCCCCCGGGACTAGTGGCACCGGGGAGCTGTTTTTT. Translated, it gives CATSDPPGTSGTGELFF.